This T cell receptor beta chain was identified in a study of blood T cells in healthy people across ages. Sample-barcoded 5' priming and a J-beta primer mix drove a second PCR of about 6 to 12 cycles. TCRdb recomputed calls from the 5' RACE reads with MiXCR, one row per CDR3 protein. The sample carries hundreds of thousands of distinct CDR3 sequences, 20% to 25% recorded once. Comment on this clonotype: Its target is not known.

Study-wide results and limits: There were more naive CD4+ cells and higher diversity in long-lived donors than in aged donors. Without sorted subsets, naive and antigen-experienced compartments could not be conclusively compared.

Germline V gene sequence: CDR1 MNHEY, CDR2 SMNVEV (reference sequence). The CDR3 is made up of 16 amino acids. The V call is TRBV27, the J call TRBJ2-5; 8 bases are shared with TRBD2. The last part of the DNA fits TRBJ2-7 better; the J call may be wrong. The clonotype originates from a man aged 70-80 years in good health. Sequencing was done on a sample of blood. The CDR3 DNA sequence: TGTGCCAGCAGTTTAAAAAAGCGGGAGAGGACCTACGAGCAGTACTTC. The encoded protein is CASSLKKRERTYEQYF.